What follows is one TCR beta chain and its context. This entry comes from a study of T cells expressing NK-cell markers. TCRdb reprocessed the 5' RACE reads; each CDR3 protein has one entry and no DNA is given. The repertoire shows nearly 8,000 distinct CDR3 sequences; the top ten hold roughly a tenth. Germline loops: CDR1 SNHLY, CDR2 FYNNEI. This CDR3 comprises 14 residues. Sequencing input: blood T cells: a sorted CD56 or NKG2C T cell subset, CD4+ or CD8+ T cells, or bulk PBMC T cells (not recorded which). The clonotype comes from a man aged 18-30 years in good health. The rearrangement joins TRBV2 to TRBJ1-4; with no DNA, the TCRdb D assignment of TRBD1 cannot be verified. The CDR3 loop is CASSQQGTNEKLFF.